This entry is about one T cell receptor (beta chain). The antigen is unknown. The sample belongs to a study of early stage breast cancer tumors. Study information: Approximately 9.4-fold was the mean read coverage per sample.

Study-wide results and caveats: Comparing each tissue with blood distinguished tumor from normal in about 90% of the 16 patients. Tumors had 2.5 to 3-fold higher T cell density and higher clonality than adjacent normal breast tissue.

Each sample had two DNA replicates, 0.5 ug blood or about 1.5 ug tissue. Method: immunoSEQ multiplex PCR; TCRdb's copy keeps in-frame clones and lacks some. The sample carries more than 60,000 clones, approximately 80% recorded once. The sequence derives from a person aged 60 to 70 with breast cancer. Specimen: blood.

Here the CDR3 DNA reads TGTGCCAGCAGTTTACAGGGTAAGAATCAGCCCCAGCATTTT. Translating gives CASSLQGKNQPQHF. V gene TRBV28 combines with J gene TRBJ1-5; a possible D gene is TRBD1 (5 bases). This CDR3 contains 14 residues. The V gene lost 2 bases and the J gene lost 4 bases, with 9 bases spanning the gap. Per the germline V gene, CDR1 is MDHEN and CDR2 is SYDVKM.